This T cell receptor delta chain was sequenced during a study of gammadelta T cells in human blood. By sample fraction, this clone is large. Other DNA sequences in the sample encode the same CDR3. TCRdb re-identified clones in the RT-PCR reads via CATT. Of more than 1,000 delta-chain clones listed, around 27% are singletons. The CDR3 contains 18 residues. V dropped 1 base and J dropped 0; count of bases not matched to a gene: 10. Germline CDR1 GEAIGNYY, CDR2 EKD. What was sequenced was Vgamma9Vdelta2 gamma-delta T cells from adult blood. The source is a human donor. V usage is TRDV2 and J usage is TRDJ1, with 10 bases matching TRDD3. CDR3 nucleotides: TGTGCCTGTGACACTCTACTGGGGGATCGACAGTACACCGATAAACTCATCTTT. It translates to CACDTLLGDRQYTDKLIF.